This T cell receptor beta chain is from a study of CD8 T cells in Susac syndrome. Deletions cut 0 bases from V and 8 bases from J, with 8 bases between. CDR3 length: 13 amino acids. Looked up from germline, CDR1 is SGHNT and CDR2 is YYREEE (reference sequence). It was with random hexamers that roughly 0.5 to 1 ug RNA was reverse transcribed. MiXCR, applied by TCRdb to the immunoSEQ multiplex PCR reads, yields one record per CDR3 protein. The profile shows around 150,000 distinct CDR3 sequences, around 93% of them singletons. The receptor was derived from a human donor in good health. Sequencing was done on a sample of CD4+ T cells from PBMCs. The chain recombines TRBV5-4 with TRBJ1-4, with D uncertain. The CDR3 reads CASSLGGDEKLFF. The CDR3 DNA is TGTGCCAGCAGCTTGGGGGGAGACGAAAAACTGTTTTTT.